This T cell receptor (beta chain) was obtained from a study of blood T cell repertoires in COVID-19. Study information: COVID-19 samples from acute and convalescent phases originated in the United States, Italy and Spain.

In the source study's methods: Reference gene primer amplification in the assay estimated nucleated cell counts. Sequenced by immunoSEQ multiplex PCR; TCRdb stores in-frame clones only, minus some. V and J calls and clone size are given by that table; D and trimming were obtained from the DNA. The sample carries about 130,000 clones, 65% to 90% recorded once. Germline CDR1 reads KGHDR; CDR2 reads SFDVKD. Deletions cut 3 bases from V and 4 bases from J, with 9 bases between. CDR3 size: 15 residues. The rearrangement joins TRBV24-1 to TRBJ2-6; D gene unclear. The sequence came from an elderly woman with acute or convalescent COVID-19. The sequencing input was peripheral blood. The CDR3 DNA reads TGTGCCACCAGTGATCCCCGCGTGGGGGCCAACGTCCTGACTTTC. Translated, it gives CATSDPRVGANVLTF.